The 32 T cell receptor beta chains given below trace back to one sample, sequenced in a study of blood T cells in healthy people across ages. Sample-barcoded 5' priming and a J-beta primer mix drove a second PCR of about 7 to 11 cycles. TCRdb independently ran MiXCR on the 5' RACE reads; one entry per CDR3 protein. The sample has more than 650,000 distinct CDR3 sequences, 22% seen once; the top ten hold around 21%. The sample consisted of blood. All receptors derive from a man in his 70s in good health.

This clonotype has more than one count but fewer than ten. V and J are TRBV5-1 and TRBJ1-5; D unclear. This CDR3 has 15 amino acids. CDR1 and CDR2 (germline): SGHRS, YFSETQ. Trimming removed 4 bases at V and 3 bases at J, with 14 bases between. CDR3 in amino acids: CASSTLSSLNQPQHF. The CDR3 nucleotides are TGCGCCAGCAGCACTCTATCCAGCCTCAATCAGCCCCAGCATTTT. The whole variable domain, remainder taken from reference TRBV5-1 and TRBJ1-5, is KAGVTQTPRYLIKTRGQQVTLSCSPISGHRSVSWYQQTPGQGLQFLFEYFSETQRNKGNFPGRFSGRQFSNSRSEMNVSTLELGDSALYLCASSTLSSLNQPQHFGDGTRLSIL.

Only a few counts were recorded for this clonotype. The rearrangement joins TRBV6-2 or TRBV6-3 to TRBJ2-2; the D gene is possibly TRBD2 (6 bases). The length of the CDR3 is 18 residues. Trimming left V 6 bases short and J 1 base short, with 21 bases between. CDR1 is MNHEY and CDR2 is SVGEGT in the germline V gene. The CDR3 DNA is TGTGCCAGCAGGCCCCGGGGGTATCGGGGGAGGAACACCGGGGAGCTGTTTTTT. This translates into CASRPRGYRGRNTGELFF.

J is TRBJ1-2 and V is TRBV14; D is unclear. The CDR3 totals 14 residues. Looked up from germline, CDR1 is SGHDN and CDR2 is FVKESK. Trimming shortened V by 1 base and J by 3 bases, and 9 bases separated the two germline ends. The CDR3 DNA follows: TGTGCCAGCAGCCAAGCGGGCGGGTACTATGGCTACACCTTC. It yields the protein CASSQAGGYYGYTF. The variable domain in full, completed from reference TRBV14 and TRBJ1-2, reads EAGVTQFPSHSVIEKGQTVTLRCDPISGHDNLYWYRRVMGKEIKFLLHFVKESKQDESGMPNNRFLAERTGGTYSTLKVQPAELEDSGVYFCASSQAGGYYGYTFGSGTRLTVV.

The CDR3 DNA reads TGCAGCGTTGCCTCTTCCGCCTCAGGACTAGCTCAGTACTTC. Protein product: CSVASSASGLAQYF. The V gene is TRBV29-1, the J gene TRBJ2-1, with 8 nucleotides matching TRBD2. The J call may be wrong; the DNA end is better matched by TRBJ2-4. Germline assignment: CDR1 SQVTM and CDR2 ANQGSEA. The CDR3 length is 14 residues.

This clonotype was found many times. The V and J genes are TRBV5-1 and TRBJ2-1, with TRBD2 as a possible D gene (6 bases). The CDR3 contains 14 residues. Per germline, CDR1 SGHRS and CDR2 YFSETQ. The V end was cut by 0 bases, the J end by 7 bases, with 11 bases between. CDR3 DNA: TGCGCCAGCAGCTTGGACGGGGGTCTAAATGAGCAGTTCTTC. Its translation: CASSLDGGLNEQFF.

This clonotype has only a few counts. The rearrangement joins TRBV7-9 to TRBJ1-1, with D uncertain. The length of the CDR3 is 14 residues. Germline assignment: CDR1 SEHNR and CDR2 FQNEAQ (reference sequence). V gave up 5 bases and J gave up 4 bases, with 14 bases separating them. DNA for the CDR3: TGTGCCAGCAGCCCCAACCTCGGCGGCACTGAAGCTTTCTTT. As protein: CASSPNLGGTEAFF.

This clonotype was counted only a few times. The chain is built from TRBV5-1 and TRBJ1-6, with a weak D call TRBD1 (5 bases). The CDR3 runs 15 residues. Looked up from germline, CDR1 is SGHRS and CDR2 is YFSETQ. The V and J ends lost 4 bases and 6 bases respectively, with 14 bases between them. The CDR3 loop reads CASSTTGPLNSPLHF. CDR3 coding DNA: TGCGCCAGCAGCACCACGGGACCGCTTAATTCACCCCTCCACTTT.

This clonotype was observed a few times. The J gene is TRBJ1-1, the V gene TRBV20-1; TRBD1 is a possible D gene (6 bases). Trimming cost V 0 bases and J 1 base, with 9 bases left between them. This CDR3 has 14 amino acids. The germline CDR1 and CDR2 sequences are DFQATT and SNEGSKA (reference sequence). This chain's CDR3 is CSARDTGQNTEAFF. The CDR3 coding sequence is TGCAGTGCTAGAGATACGGGACAGAACACTGAAGCTTTCTTT.

Comment on this clonotype: This may stem from a read error, because a much larger clone lies one nucleotide away. V gene TRBV6-5 combines with J gene TRBJ1-5; TRBD1 might be the D (6 bases). The V gene lost 7 bases and the J gene lost 4 bases, with 11 bases spanning the gap. The CDR3 extends over 13 amino acids. Germline V CDR1 and CDR2: MNHEY, SVGAGI. The CDR3 spells CASKGGGNQPQHF. Written as DNA, the CDR3 is TGTGCCAGCAAAGGGGGGGGGAATCAGCCCCAGCATTTT.

The rearrangement joins TRBV20-1 to TRBJ2-1, with 9 positions matching TRBD2. The assigned J gene may be wrong: the sequence end matches TRBJ2-7 better. This CDR3 region has 14 residues. Germline assignment: CDR1 DFQATT and CDR2 SNEGSKA (reference sequence). In DNA form, the CDR3 reads TGCAGTGCTAGAGCCGCGGGGACTAGCCACGAGCAGTACGTC. Its translation is CSARAAGTSHEQYV.

This clonotype appeared a few times. The V call is TRBV7-3, the J call TRBJ2-3; weak D call: TRBD2 (6 bases). Trimming cost V 4 bases and J 6 bases, with 14 bases left between them. The CDR3 sequence is 14 residues long. From germline, CDR1 is SGHTA and CDR2 FQGTGA. CDR3 in DNA: TGTGCCAGCAGCTCAGCGGGTATTGCGGATACGCAGTATTTT. Its translation is CASSSAGIADTQYF.

This sequence joins TRBV15 and TRBJ1-2, with D perhaps TRBD1 (5 bases). The CDR3 contains 14 residues. V lost 0 bases and J lost 7, with 12 bases in between. CDR1 and CDR2 from the germline V gene are LNHNV and YYDKDF (reference sequence). As DNA, the CDR3 is TGTGCCACCAGCAGAGATCGGCGGGGGTCTGGCTACACCTTC. It translates to CATSRDRRGSGYTF. Based on the CDR3 plus reference TRBV15 and TRBJ1-2, the full variable domain is DAMVIQNPRYQVTQFGKPVTLSCSQTLNHNVMYWYQQKSSQAPKLLFHYYDKDFNNEADTPDNFQSRRPNTSFCFLDIRSPGLGDTAMYLCATSRDRRGSGYTFGSGTRLTVV.

In this sample, this clonotype turned up a few times. The rearrangement joins TRBV28 to TRBJ2-1, with D maybe TRBD1 (6 bases). Trimming removed 7 bases at V and 6 bases at J, with 16 bases between. The CDR3 is made up of 14 amino acids. The germline V gene has CDR1 MDHEN and CDR2 SYDVKM. The CDR3 region is CASTRQALINEQFF. As DNA, the CDR3 is TGTGCCAGCACACGACAGGCTCTCATCAATGAGCAGTTCTTC.

This clonotype was seen only a few times. The CDR3 region has the DNA TGTGCCAGCACCTACCGGGGTAATGAAAAACTGTTTTTT. Its protein product is CASTYRGNEKLFF. The V and J genes are TRBV6-6 and TRBJ1-4; D is ambiguous. The length of the CDR3 is 13 residues. Germline V gives CDR1 MNHNY, CDR2 SVGAGI (reference sequence). The ends were cut back, 7 bases at V and 4 bases at J, with 10 bases in the middle.

The rearrangement joins TRBV9 to TRBJ2-1, with D hard to call. Germline lookup yields CDR1 SGDLS and CDR2 YYNGEE. Trimming removed 3 bases at V and 8 bases at J, with 6 bases between. CDR3 length: 11 residues. The CDR3 region is CASSARDEQFF. In DNA form, the CDR3 reads TGTGCCAGCAGCGCTAGGGATGAGCAGTTCTTC.

This clonotype was detected many times. The chain links TRBV5-1 to TRBJ2-7; 9 bases line up with TRBD1. V shed 3 bases and J 7 bases; nucleotides not matched to a gene: 5. Germline V CDR1 and CDR2: SGHRS, YFSETQ. CDR3 length equals 13 residues. Here the CDR3 DNA reads TGCGCCAGCAGCTCACAGGGGGCAGGGGAGCAGTACGTC. Protein: CASSSQGAGEQYV.

The chain joins TRBV12-3 or TRBV12-4 to TRBJ1-2; 8 bases are shared with TRBD1. The V segment lost 2 bases and the J segment 7 bases; nucleotides outside the gene matches: 6. This CDR3 spans 14 amino acids. Written as DNA, the CDR3 is TGTGCCAGCAGTTTAAACAGGGGGAAAAGTGGCTACACCTTC. It encodes CASSLNRGKSGYTF.

The gene calls are TRBV28 and TRBJ2-1, with a weak D call TRBD2 (5 bases). The germline gives CDR1 MDHEN, CDR2 SYDVKM. The ends were cut back, 5 bases at V and 2 bases at J, with 13 bases in the middle. This CDR3 contains 15 residues. DNA of the CDR3: TGTGCCAGCAGTCCCACGGGATTGCCCTACAATGAGCAGTTCTTC. Its translation: CASSPTGLPYNEQFF.

The rearrangement joins TRBV6-2 or TRBV6-3 to TRBJ2-1; D unresolved. Germline assignment: CDR1 MNHEY and CDR2 SVGEGT. Trimming stripped 5 bases from V and 3 bases from J, with 8 bases between. This CDR3 comprises 13 residues. CDR3 sequence (DNA): TGTGCCAGCAGTATTGGTTACTACAATGAGCAGTTCTTC. Its protein product is CASSIGYYNEQFF.

This clonotype was picked up a small number of times. The CDR3 sequence is CSAESAQTRTNEKLFF. The CDR3 coding sequence is TGCAGTGCTGAATCCGCCCAGACGCGGACTAATGAAAAACTGTTTTTT. The chain couples TRBV20-1 to TRBJ1-4; D remains unclear. The germline V gene encodes CDR1 DFQATT and CDR2 SNEGSKA (reference sequence). Trimming left V 5 bases short and J 2 bases short, with 18 bases between. The CDR3 is 16 residues long.

This clonotype was seen a handful of times. The chain carries TRBV20-1 and TRBJ1-5; tentative D call: TRBD1 (5 bases). Trimming cost V 0 bases and J 5 bases, with 14 bases left between them. From germline, CDR1 is DFQATT and CDR2 SNEGSKA (reference sequence). CDR3 length equals 15 residues. In nucleotides, the CDR3 is TGCAGTGCTAGAGATCCCCGGGGCAGCTATCAGCCCCAGCATTTT. The encoded protein is CSARDPRGSYQPQHF.

The chain employs TRBV21-1 and TRBJ1-2; the table calls TRBD1, which could not be checked here. TRBV21-1 is deemed a pseudogene. The CDR3 has 15 residues. For the CDR3, the DNA is TGTGCCAGCAGCAAGGTGAGGACAGATGGGGATGGCTACACCTTC. Protein product: CASSKVRTDGDGYTF.

This clonotype was detected only a few times. The chain recombines TRBV20-1 with TRBJ2-2; the match to TRBD2 covers 9 bases. With 6 bases clipped from V and 3 bases from J, the junction kept 5 bases outside the gene matches. Germline CDR1 and CDR2: DFQATT and SNEGSKA (reference sequence). The CDR3 sequence is 14 residues long. The CDR3 bases are TGCAGTGCGGCGCTAGCGGGGTACACCGGGGAGCTGTTTTTT. Translated, it gives CSAALAGYTGELFF.

In its sample, this clonotype was seen a few times. This rearrangement joins TRBV20-1 to TRBJ1-2, with a possible D match to TRBD1 (5 bases). Germline V gene lookup returns CDR1 DFQATT and CDR2 SNEGSKA (reference sequence). This CDR3 spans 12 amino acids. Trimming removed 4 bases from V and 10 bases from J, with 16 bases in between. CDR3 nucleotides: TGCAGTGCTAAGGGACCGGAAGATTACTACACCTTC. This codes for CSAKGPEDYYTF.

The table lists this clonotype with a few counts. The rearrangement uses TRBV20-1 and TRBJ1-4; D perhaps matches TRBD1 (5 bases). V shed 5 bases and J shed 5 bases, with 12 bases lying between them. Germline assignment: CDR1 DFQATT and CDR2 SNEGSKA (reference sequence). The CDR3 extends over 13 amino acids. CDR3 loop: CSAPRDGNEKLFF. CDR3 DNA sequence: TGCAGTGCTCCCCGGGACGGGAATGAAAAACTGTTTTTT.

This clonotype was observed at least ten times. This chain connects TRBV29-1 to TRBJ2-5, with 8 bases fitting TRBD1. J lost 5 bases, V lost 3 bases, and 8 bases had no gene match. The germline V gene encodes CDR1 SQVTM and CDR2 ANQGSEA. The length of the CDR3 is 14 residues. The chain's CDR3 is CSVDTSGGVETQYF. In DNA, the CDR3 is TGCAGCGTTGACACGTCAGGGGGCGTTGAGACCCAGTACTTC.

The chain joins TRBV12-3 or TRBV12-4 to TRBJ2-5, with D maybe TRBD2 (5 bases). The CDR3 length is 16 residues. The V and J ends lost 1 base and 1 base respectively, with 13 bases between them. DNA of the CDR3: TGTGCCAGCAGTTTAGGGACTCTCGGGATCCAAGAGACCCAGTACTTC. Its protein is CASSLGTLGIQETQYF.

The rearrangement joins TRBV12-3 or TRBV12-4 to TRBJ1-2; no reliable D call. The CDR3 is made up of 12 amino acids. V was clipped by 2 bases and J by 4 bases, with 5 bases between them. For the CDR3, the DNA is TGTGCCAGCAGTTTACGACCCTATGGCTACACCTTC. This sequence encodes CASSLRPYGYTF.

The chain carries TRBV20-1 and TRBJ2-5; 11 bases align to TRBD1. Near its end, the DNA agrees better with TRBJ2-1, so the J call may be wrong. Germline-derived CDR1 and CDR2 are DFQATT and SNEGSKA (reference sequence). This CDR3 spans 17 amino acids. The CDR3 DNA follows: TGCAGTGCTAGAAATCGCCGCCGGACAGGGGGCTCCAATGAGCAGTTCTTC. Amino acid sequence: CSARNRRRTGGSNEQFF.

There are a few counts of this clonotype. J is TRBJ2-2 and V is TRBV12-3 or TRBV12-4, with 7 bases aligning to TRBD2. Trimming at V came to 7 bases and at J to 5 bases, leaving 10 bases not matched to a gene. CDR3 size: 15 residues. The CDR3 region is CASTLQSGGTGELFF. As DNA, the CDR3 is TGTGCCAGCACCCTCCAATCGGGGGGTACCGGGGAGCTGTTTTTT.

This clonotype was recorded a few times. V and J are TRBV29-1 and TRBJ1-1, with 9 bases lining up with TRBD1. Per the germline V gene, CDR1 is SQVTM and CDR2 is ANQGSEA. V shed 5 bases, J shed 11 bases, and the junction held 3 bases outside the gene matches. The CDR3 extends over 10 amino acids. CDR3 sequence (DNA): TGCAGCGTTCGGGACAGGGTGGCTTTCTTT. Amino acid sequence: CSVRDRVAFF.

The CDR3 here is CASSLTQNQEQFF. CDR3 sequence (DNA): TGTGCCAGCAGCTTAACACAGAACCAGGAGCAGTTCTTC. The J gene is TRBJ2-1, the V gene TRBV7-2; D gene ambiguous. The germline CDR1 and CDR2 sequences are SGHTA and FQGNSA. The germline V and J ends were trimmed by 2 bases and 10 bases, with 12 bases remaining between them. The CDR3 sequence is 13 residues long.